The 30 T cell receptor beta chains given below trace back to one sample, sequenced in a study of T cell repertoires in cytomegalovirus infection (dated by TCRdb to about 2019). Sequencing was performed on an Illumina HiSeq 1500. TCRdb itself trimmed the public reads at Q25 with fastp, ran MiXCR and retained productive beta chains. Merged by CDR3 protein, the rows form single entries marked with the most common genes and DNA. The sample has tens of thousands of distinct CDR3 sequences on record, about 4% of them singletons. Around 22% of the sample lies in the top ten. Sequencing input: PBMCs. The receptors originated from a human donor in good health (CMV status not recorded). Some clones in this sample may be carry-over from other donors' samples.

This clonotype occurred many times. The chain recombines TRBV7-9 with TRBJ2-7, with 7 bases that match TRBD2. The CDR3 is made up of 14 amino acids. Germline CDR1 and CDR2: SEHNR and FQNEAQ (reference sequence). V lost 5 bases and J lost 2; bases outside the gene matches: 6. CDR3 region: CASSLGTTPYEQYF. The CDR3 DNA follows: TGTGCCAGCAGCCTCGGGACTACCCCCTACGAGCAGTACTTC.

This clonotype showed up many times. V and J are TRBV7-2 and TRBJ2-1; D is unresolved. V lost 3 bases, J lost 0 bases, and 3 bases lay in between. Germline values: CDR1 SGHTA, CDR2 FQGNSA. The CDR3 consists of 13 residues. CDR3 region: CASSFDSYNEQFF. DNA of the CDR3: TGTGCCAGCAGCTTCGACTCCTACAATGAGCAGTTCTTC.

At least ten counts were recorded for this clonotype. The rearrangement joins TRBV19 to TRBJ1-5; 8 nucleotides match TRBD1. V shed 2 bases, J shed 9 bases, and the junction held 9 bases outside the gene matches. CDR3 length equals 15 residues. Germline assignment: CDR1 LNHDA and CDR2 SQIVND (reference sequence). The CDR3 region has the DNA TGTGCCAGTAGTATACCTCAGGGGGCAGTTCGGCCCCAGCATTTT. This encodes CASSIPQGAVRPQHF. The whole variable domain, remainder taken from reference TRBV19 and TRBJ1-5, is DGGITQSPKYLFRKEGQNVTLSCEQNLNHDAMYWYRQDPGQGLRLIYYSQIVNDFQKGDIAEGYSVSREKKESFPLTVTSAQKNPTAFYLCASSIPQGAVRPQHFGDGTRLSIL.

This clonotype has ten or more counts. This sequence joins TRBV7-2 and TRBJ1-5, with 7 positions matching TRBD1. From germline, CDR1 is SGHTA and CDR2 FQGNSA. CDR3 length equals 18 residues. V lost 1 base, J lost 2 bases, and 11 bases stayed unmatched. CDR3 protein: CASSLGTGPRMGNQPQHF. CDR3 in DNA: TGTGCCAGCAGCTTAGGGACAGGCCCTCGGATGGGCAATCAGCCCCAGCATTTT.

This clonotype was seen at least ten times. The V gene is TRBV6-2 or TRBV6-3, the J gene TRBJ2-2, with D perhaps matching TRBD1 (6 bases). V dropped 4 bases and J dropped 0 bases, with 15 bases sitting between them. Germline CDR1 reads MNHEY; CDR2 reads SVGEGT. The CDR3 is 17 amino acids. The CDR3 nucleotides read TGTGCCAGCAGTTCCACAGGGCTCGCAGCGAACACCGGGGAGCTGTTTTTT. Translated: CASSSTGLAANTGELFF.

This clonotype was seen many times. The rearrangement links TRBV15 to TRBJ2-1; 7 bases line up with TRBD2. Germline trimming cut 4 bases from V and 4 bases from J; bases unmatched to any gene: 7. Per the germline V gene, CDR1 is LNHNV and CDR2 is YYDKDF (reference sequence). This CDR3 has 15 residues. The CDR3 reads CATSMEGGRYNEQFF. CDR3 nucleotides: TGTGCCACCAGCATGGAGGGCGGGAGATACAATGAGCAGTTCTTC.

This clonotype was recorded many times. V and J are TRBV28 and TRBJ2-7, with a weak D call TRBD2 (6 bases). The V end lost 6 bases, the J end lost 3 bases, and 12 bases lay between the germline ends. Germline-derived CDR1 and CDR2 are MDHEN and SYDVKM. CDR3 length equals 13 residues. The CDR3 loop is CASRRLGGYEQYF. The CDR3 nucleotides are TGTGCCAGCAGACGACTAGGAGGCTACGAGCAGTACTTC.

In this sample, this clonotype turned up many times. The chain links TRBV7-8 to TRBJ1-1; weak D call: TRBD1 (5 bases). V shed 4 bases and J shed 0 bases, with 9 bases lying between them. The CDR3 extends over 14 amino acids. Looked up from germline, CDR1 is SGHVS and CDR2 is FQNEAQ. The CDR3 region is CASSSRQLNTEAFF. CDR3 in DNA: TGTGCCAGCAGCTCAAGACAGTTGAACACTGAAGCTTTCTTT.

This clonotype was seen repeatedly, ten times or more. CDR3 sequence reads: CASSPRQGPAYEQYF. Written as DNA, the CDR3 is TGTGCCAGCAGCCCAAGACAGGGGCCCGCCTACGAGCAGTACTTC. The V and J genes are TRBV7-8 and TRBJ2-7; 8 nucleotides match TRBD1. Trimming at V came to 5 bases and at J to 2 bases, leaving 8 bases not matched to a gene. The CDR3 sequence is 15 residues long. Germline-derived CDR1 and CDR2 are SGHVS and FQNEAQ.

This clonotype was recorded at least ten times. The chain employs TRBV20-1 and TRBJ2-1, with 8 bases matching TRBD2. With V trimmed by 3 bases and J by 10 bases, 11 bases remained unmatched. This CDR3 comprises 14 residues. CDR1 DFQATT and CDR2 SNEGSKA come from the germline V gene (reference sequence). The CDR3 DNA is TGCAGTGCTAGCTCGAGCGGGGGCCTTAGCGAGCAGTTCTTC. Translating it yields CSASSSGGLSEQFF.

This clonotype was seen more than once but under ten times. The chain is built from TRBV7-9 and TRBJ1-3; no clear D gene. Trimming stripped 5 bases from V and 0 bases from J, with 11 bases between. Per germline, CDR1 SEHNR and CDR2 FQNEAQ (reference sequence). The CDR3 contains 15 residues. CDR3 sequence: CASSHGQISGNTIYF. The CDR3 coding sequence is TGTGCCAGCAGCCACGGGCAGATCTCTGGAAACACCATATATTTT.

The chain is built from TRBV4-3 and TRBJ2-5; the D gene is possibly TRBD2 (6 bases). The CDR3 covers 16 residues. Trimming took off 0 bases at V and 2 bases at J, with 13 bases between the two ends. Germline V gives CDR1 LGHNA, CDR2 YSLEER. The CDR3 sequence is CASSQEAGRGQETQYF. In nucleotides, the CDR3 is TGCGCCAGCAGCCAAGAAGCCGGGCGGGGACAAGAGACCCAGTACTTC.

This clonotype was seen repeatedly, ten times or more. The J gene is TRBJ2-3, the V gene TRBV5-4, with 10 bases identical to TRBD2. The CDR3 runs to 15 residues. The J segment lost 2 bases and the V segment lost 5 bases, leaving 5 bases of the junction unmatched. CDR1 and CDR2 (germline): SGHNT, YYREEE (reference sequence). The CDR3 protein is CASRSGLAVTDTQYF. The CDR3, as DNA: TGTGCCAGCAGAAGCGGACTAGCGGTCACAGATACGCAGTATTTT.

Ten or more counts support this clonotype. The J gene is TRBJ2-3, the V gene TRBV2, with D maybe TRBD2 (5 bases). CDR1 and CDR2 from the germline V gene are SNHLY and FYNNEI. The CDR3 runs to 16 residues. Trimming took 6 bases from V and 11 from J, leaving 27 bases between them. CDR3 in DNA: TGTGCCAGCAGGTCACAGACTCTCTTGAGGGCCCAGAGGCAGTATTTT. Its protein is CASRSQTLLRAQRQYF.

This clonotype was seen ten or more times. The chain has TRBV7-2 and TRBJ2-1; 15 bases are a match to TRBD2. The CDR3 runs 15 residues. The germline gives CDR1 SGHTA, CDR2 FQGNSA. The trim removed 3 bases at V and 10 bases at J, leaving 4 bases unmatched. As DNA, the CDR3 is TGTGCCAGCAGCTTGGGACTAGCGGGAGGTCGGGAGCAGTTCTTC. As protein: CASSLGLAGGREQFF.

This chain uses TRBV7-9 with TRBJ1-6; D call uncertain. Germline-derived CDR1 and CDR2 are SEHNR and FQNEAQ (reference sequence). V lost 1 base to trimming and J lost 8 bases, with 9 bases between them. This CDR3 is 14 amino acids long. The chain's CDR3 is CASSLVGQHSPLHF. CDR3 DNA: TGTGCCAGCAGCTTAGTCGGCCAGCATTCACCCCTCCACTTT.

This clonotype was recorded many times. The chain links TRBV5-4 to TRBJ2-1; unclear D gene. The germline V gene has CDR1 SGHNT and CDR2 YYREEE (reference sequence). CDR3 length: 14 residues. V was clipped by 9 bases and J by 0 bases, with 13 bases between them. The chain's CDR3 is CANSEGGSYNEQFF. For the CDR3, the DNA is TGTGCCAACTCGGAAGGCGGCTCCTACAATGAGCAGTTCTTC.

This clonotype was observed at least ten times. The chain is built from TRBV7-2 and TRBJ2-2; perhaps TRBD2 as D (5 bases). With 5 bases removed from V and 2 bases from J, the gap between germline ends came to 15 bases. In germline, CDR1 is SGHTA, CDR2 FQGNSA. The CDR3 has 16 amino acids. In DNA form, the CDR3 reads TGTGCCAGCAGCACACTCAGCGGTCTCAACACCGGGGAGCTGTTTTTT. This codes for CASSTLSGLNTGELFF. The variable domain in full, with the rest retrieved from reference TRBV7-2 and TRBJ2-2, is GAGVSQSPSNKVTEKGKDVELRCDPISGHTALYWYRQSLGQGLEFLIYFQGNSAPDKSGLPSDRFSAERTGGSVSTLTIQRTQQEDSAVYLCASSTLSGLNTGELFFGEGSRLTVL.

This clonotype came up many times. The chain carries TRBV12-3 or TRBV12-4 and TRBJ1-2, with 8 bases fitting TRBD1. V was pared by 6 bases and J by 7 bases, with 13 bases of the junction left unmatched. The CDR3 loop spans 15 amino acids. In nucleotides, the CDR3 is TGTGCCAGCAGCCCCCCCGGACAGGGTCGTTCTGGCTACACCTTC. Residues: CASSPPGQGRSGYTF.

This clonotype appeared many times. The chain joins TRBV7-2 to TRBJ2-5; unclear D gene. V lost 6 bases, J lost 2 bases, and 16 bases lay in between. CDR3 length equals 15 residues. CDR1 and CDR2 from the germline V gene are SGHTA and FQGNSA. Here the CDR3 reads CASRSALATQETQYF. CDR3 nucleotide sequence: TGTGCCAGCAGATCAGCCCTGGCTACTCAAGAGACCCAGTACTTC.

This clonotype was counted many times. This chain joins TRBV28 and TRBJ1-2; D unclear. The CDR3 sequence is 13 residues long. V was shortened by 5 bases and J by 4 bases, with 11 bases between the two germline ends. Germline CDR1 reads MDHEN; CDR2 reads SYDVKM. The CDR3 nucleotides read TGTGCCAGCAGTCTCTCCATTTCCTATGGCTACACCTTC. Amino acids: CASSLSISYGYTF.

A single count supports this clonotype. Possible read error: a much larger clone is one base away. The CDR3 DNA follows: TGTGCCAGCAGCTGGGGGAAACACGAGCAGTACTTC. Its translation: CASSWGKHEQYF. This rearrangement joins TRBV7-6 to TRBJ2-7, with D perhaps TRBD1 or TRBD2 (5 bases each). The V gene's germline CDR1 is SGHVS and CDR2 FNYEAQ. Trimming stripped 4 bases from V and 5 bases from J, with 9 bases between. This CDR3 region has 12 residues.

This clonotype was recorded many times. The rearrangement links TRBV12-3 or TRBV12-4 to TRBJ2-2; D might be TRBD1 (5 bases). The ends were cut back, 1 base at V and 14 bases at J, with 8 bases in the middle. The CDR3 runs 11 residues. The CDR3 nucleotides read TGTGCCAGCAGTTTAGGGCAGGGCCTGTTTTTT. Residues: CASSLGQGLFF.

There are many counts of this clonotype. V is TRBV29-1 and J is TRBJ1-1; D may be TRBD1 (6 bases). Trimming removed 3 bases at V and 0 bases at J, with 8 bases between. The CDR3 sequence is 13 residues long. CDR1 is SQVTM, CDR2 ANQGSEA, per germline. CDR3 in DNA: TGCAGCGTTGAGAGGGACATGAACACTGAAGCTTTCTTT. Translation: CSVERDMNTEAFF.

This clonotype was counted many times. The V call is TRBV7-8, the J call TRBJ1-4; a possible D gene is TRBD1 (5 bases). In germline, CDR1 is SGHVS, CDR2 FQNEAQ. The CDR3 sequence is 15 residues long. Trimming left V 7 bases short and J 0 bases short, with 12 bases between. CDR3 in DNA: TGTGCCAGCACCCCGGGGGTTGCAACTAATGAAAAACTGTTTTTT. Its translation: CASTPGVATNEKLFF.

This clonotype was seen ten or more times. The chain combines TRBV7-2 with TRBJ2-7; the D gene is possibly TRBD2 (6 bases). The CDR3 spans 15 residues. Per the germline V gene, CDR1 is SGHTA and CDR2 is FQGNSA. Trimming cost V 2 bases and J 2 bases, with 13 bases left between them. The CDR3 DNA reads as TGTGCCAGCAGCTTAATGGCTAGCGCCGCCTACGAGCAGTACTTC. Protein product: CASSLMASAAYEQYF.

This clonotype was detected many times. The chain has TRBV12-3 or TRBV12-4 and TRBJ2-5, with D possibly matching TRBD1 (5 bases). V lost 3 bases and J lost 5, with 16 bases in between. This CDR3 has 15 amino acids. CDR3 in amino acids: CASSFPQGIWETQYF. In DNA form, the CDR3 reads TGTGCCAGCAGTTTCCCCCAGGGAATTTGGGAGACCCAGTACTTC.

In its sample, this clonotype was seen many times. The genes are TRBV12-3 or TRBV12-4 and TRBJ1-2; unclear D gene. This CDR3 has 12 amino acids. Deletions cut 8 bases from V and 8 bases from J, with 15 bases between. This chain's CDR3 is CASRRYLGGYTF. CDR3 sequence (DNA): TGTGCCAGCCGGAGGTACTTAGGGGGCTACACCTTC.

This clonotype came up many times. V and J are TRBV7-8 and TRBJ2-5; the match to TRBD2 covers 8 bases. J was trimmed by 4 bases and V by 1 base; bases with no gene match: 8. The CDR3 loop spans 16 amino acids. The germline V gene has CDR1 SGHVS and CDR2 FQNEAQ. In DNA, the CDR3 is TGTGCCAGCAGCTTAGATTTACGGGGGGGCCGAGAGACCCAGTACTTC. It translates to CASSLDLRGGRETQYF.

This clonotype was seen repeatedly, ten times or more. The chain recombines TRBV7-3 with TRBJ2-1; 8 positions agree with TRBD2. This CDR3 is 15 amino acids long. V lost 3 bases to trimming and J lost 4 bases; unmatched junction nucleotides: 5. From germline, CDR1 is SGHTA and CDR2 FQGTGA. The CDR3 region is CASSFGLAGYNEQFF. The CDR3 DNA reads as TGTGCCAGCAGCTTCGGACTAGCAGGATACAATGAGCAGTTCTTC.